This T cell receptor beta chain was profiled in a study of early T cells in non-severe SARS-CoV-2 infection. Across the whole study: Chains stayed unpaired after sequencing of bulk RNA from unsorted whole blood.

The germline gives CDR1 SGHRS, CDR2 YFSETQ. The V end was cut by 4 bases, the J end by 5 bases, with 23 bases between. This CDR3 comprises 17 residues. The TCR library protocol was used to attach unique molecular identifiers. These identifiers were attached to individual cDNA molecules. MiXCR, applied by TCRdb to the 5' RACE reads, yields one record per CDR3 protein. The sample includes under 65,000 distinct CDR3 sequences, around 12% seen only once; the top ten take approximately 1.3%. General study results and limits: The matching step, a VDJdb search, favored anti-spike CD8 responses and missed private and CD4 specificities.

As regards this clonotype: Its matching antigen is unknown.

The specimen sequenced was whole blood. The chain couples TRBV5-1 to TRBJ2-3; possible D gene TRBD2, 6 bases. The clonotype comes from an adult who was a healthcare worker with PCR-confirmed SARS-CoV-2 infection or an uninfected control (not recorded which). CDR3 sequence reads: CASSRLGGKGGEDTQYF. CDR3 DNA: TGCGCCAGCAGCCGCCTGGGGGGAAAAGGCGGGGAAGATACGCAGTATTTT.